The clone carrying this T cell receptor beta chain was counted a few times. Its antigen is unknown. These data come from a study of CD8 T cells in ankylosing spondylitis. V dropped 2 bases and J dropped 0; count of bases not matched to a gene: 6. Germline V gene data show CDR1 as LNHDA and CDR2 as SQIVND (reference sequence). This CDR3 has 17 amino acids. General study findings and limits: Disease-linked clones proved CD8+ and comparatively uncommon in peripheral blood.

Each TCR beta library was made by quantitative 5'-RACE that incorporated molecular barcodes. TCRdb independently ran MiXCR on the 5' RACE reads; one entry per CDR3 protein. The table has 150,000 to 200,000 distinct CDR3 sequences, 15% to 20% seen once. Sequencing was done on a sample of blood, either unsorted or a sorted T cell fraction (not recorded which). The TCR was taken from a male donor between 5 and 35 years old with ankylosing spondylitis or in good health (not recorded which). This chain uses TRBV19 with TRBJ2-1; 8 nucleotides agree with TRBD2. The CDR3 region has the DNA TGTGCCAGTAGTATATATTCCAGCGGGAGCTCCTACAATGAGCAGTTCTTC. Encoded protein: CASSIYSSGSSYNEQFF.